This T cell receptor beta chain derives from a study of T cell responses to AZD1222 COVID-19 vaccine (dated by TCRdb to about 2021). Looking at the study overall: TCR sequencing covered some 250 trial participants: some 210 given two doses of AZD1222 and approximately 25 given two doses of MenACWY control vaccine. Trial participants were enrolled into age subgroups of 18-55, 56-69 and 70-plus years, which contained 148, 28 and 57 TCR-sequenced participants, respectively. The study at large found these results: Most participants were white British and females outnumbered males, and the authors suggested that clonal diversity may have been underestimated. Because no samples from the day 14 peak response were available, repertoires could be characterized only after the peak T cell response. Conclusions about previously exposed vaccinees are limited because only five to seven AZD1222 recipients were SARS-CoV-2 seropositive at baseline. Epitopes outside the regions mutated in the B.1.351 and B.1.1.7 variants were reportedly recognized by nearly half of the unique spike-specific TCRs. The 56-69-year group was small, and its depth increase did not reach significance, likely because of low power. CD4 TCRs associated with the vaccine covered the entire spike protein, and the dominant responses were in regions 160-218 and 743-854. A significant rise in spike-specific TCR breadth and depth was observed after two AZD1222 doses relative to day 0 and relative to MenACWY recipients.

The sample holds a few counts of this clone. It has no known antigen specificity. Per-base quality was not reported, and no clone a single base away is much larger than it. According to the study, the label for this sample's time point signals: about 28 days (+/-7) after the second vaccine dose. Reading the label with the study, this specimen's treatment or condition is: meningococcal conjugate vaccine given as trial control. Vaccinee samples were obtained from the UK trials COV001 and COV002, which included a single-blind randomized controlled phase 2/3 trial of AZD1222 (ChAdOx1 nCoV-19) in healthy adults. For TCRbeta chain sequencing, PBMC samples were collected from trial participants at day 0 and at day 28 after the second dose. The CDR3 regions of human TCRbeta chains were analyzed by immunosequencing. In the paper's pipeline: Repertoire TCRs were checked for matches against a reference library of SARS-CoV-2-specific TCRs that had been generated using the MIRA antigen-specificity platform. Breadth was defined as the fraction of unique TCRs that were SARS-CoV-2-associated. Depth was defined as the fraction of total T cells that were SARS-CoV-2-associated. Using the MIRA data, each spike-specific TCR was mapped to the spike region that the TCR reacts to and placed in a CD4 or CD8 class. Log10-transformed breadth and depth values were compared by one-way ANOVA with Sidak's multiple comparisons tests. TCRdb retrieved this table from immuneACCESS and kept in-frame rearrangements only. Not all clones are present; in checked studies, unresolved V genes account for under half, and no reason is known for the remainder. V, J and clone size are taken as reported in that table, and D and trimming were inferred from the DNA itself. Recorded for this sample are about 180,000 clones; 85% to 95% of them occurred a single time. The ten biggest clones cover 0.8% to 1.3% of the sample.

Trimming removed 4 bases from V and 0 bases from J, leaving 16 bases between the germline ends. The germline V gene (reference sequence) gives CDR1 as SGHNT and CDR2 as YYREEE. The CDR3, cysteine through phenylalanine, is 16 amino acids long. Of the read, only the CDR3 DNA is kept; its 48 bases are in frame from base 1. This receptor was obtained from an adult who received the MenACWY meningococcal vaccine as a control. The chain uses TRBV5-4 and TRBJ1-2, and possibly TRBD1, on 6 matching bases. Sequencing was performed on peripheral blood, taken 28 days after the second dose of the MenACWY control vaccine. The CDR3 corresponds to CASSALGGRTNYGYTF. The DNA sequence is TGTGCCAGCAGCGCGTTAGGGGGGAGGACTAACTATGGCTACACCTTC.